This T cell receptor (beta chain) was sequenced during a study of immune cell composition in non-small cell lung cancer. Study conclusions and caveats: Top 10 clone scores and clonality were higher in squamous than adenocarcinoma. Tumour-associated clones >0.5% occurred in roughly 35% of adenocarcinomas, approximately 74% of squamous. Tumour TCR-beta clonality was not significantly tied to smoking pack-years.

Sequencing was performed with immunoSEQ multiplex PCR; in TCRdb, only in-frame clones are kept and a portion is missing. The data show roughly 4,500 clones, approximately 83% seen once. Worth noting for this clone: Its antigen is still unknown.

Looked up from germline, CDR1 is MDHEN and CDR2 is SYDVKM. Between the trimmed V and J ends, which lost 5 bases and 4 bases, there was a span of 29 bases. The CDR3 totals 19 residues. This chain links TRBV28 with TRBJ1-1; D possibly corresponds to TRBD1 (5 bases). Sample: lung tumor tissue. The sequence was collected from a human donor with non-small cell lung cancer. CDR3 sequence (DNA): TGTGCCAGCAGTGGGATAGGGGTCGTCCAGGACGTAGAGTGCACTGAAGCTTTCTTT. Its translation is CASSGIGVVQDVECTEAFF. Full variable domain (missing parts from reference TRBV28 and TRBJ1-1): DVKVTQSSRYLVKRTGEKVFLECVQDMDHENMFWYRQDPGLGLRLIYFSYDVKMKEKGDIPEGYSVSREKKERFSLILESASTNQTSMYLCASSGIGVVQDVECTEAFFGQGTRLTVV.